Listed below are T cell receptor beta chains from one sample, sequenced in a study of T-cell memory formation after mild COVID-19. TCRdb reprocessed the 5' RACE reads via MiXCR and lists one record per CDR3 protein. The sample lists roughly 180,000 distinct CDR3 sequences, approximately 10% occurring once. Input material: PBMCs or a T cell subset sorted from them (not recorded which). Receptors originate from a man aged 18 to 30 who had mild COVID-19 (a few samples of this study predate the infection). Cell type and time point are not known. Both conserved end residues are part of each CDR3. A D gene is named only where the DNA matches it firmly. Clone size, where shown, is once, few, many, or a class for clones that have expanded.

abundance	d_gene	v_gene	j_gene	CDR3aa	CDR3nt
-	-	TRBV5-4	TRBJ2-3	CASSWGLTGSTDTQYF	TGTGCCAGCAGCTGGGGGTTGACGGGGAGCACAGATACGCAGTATTTT
few	-	TRBV12-3/TRBV12-4	TRBJ1-3	CASTNSGNTIYF	TGTGCCAGCACCAACTCTGGAAACACCATATATTTT
-	TRBD2	TRBV7-9	TRBJ2-3	CASSLVAGRRWYF	TGTGCCAGCAGCTTAGTAGCGGGGCGAAGGTGGTATTTT
few	-	TRBV6-6	TRBJ2-3	CASSYQDTDTQYF	TGTGCCAGCAGTTACCAGGATACAGATACGCAGTATTTT
-	-	TRBV7-2	TRBJ1-1	CASSPGVMNTEAFF	TGTGCCAGCAGCCCCGGGGTCATGAACACTGAAGCTTTCTTT
few	TRBD1	TRBV5-4	TRBJ1-2	CASSLVPGGLYGYTF	TGTGCCAGCAGCTTGGTGCCAGGGGGGCTATATGGCTACACCTTC
-	TRBD1	TRBV27	TRBJ2-7	CASSLEGTAQEQYF	TGTGCCAGCAGTTTAGAAGGGACAGCCCAAGAGCAGTACTTC
few	-	TRBV20-1	TRBJ2-5	CSAREGGLRETQYF	TGCAGTGCTAGAGAAGGGGGTTTGAGGGAGACCCAGTACTTC
many	-	TRBV4-3	TRBJ1-2	CASSQNVGGGRLGYTF	TGCGCCAGCAGCCAGAACGTGGGGGGGGGCCGCTTGGGCTACACCTTC
-	-	TRBV24-1	TRBJ2-5	CATSDFTGIVGETQYF	TGTGCCACCAGTGATTTCACAGGGATAGTCGGAGAGACCCAGTACTTC
few	-	TRBV7-9	TRBJ1-1	CASSIQGNGAEAFF	TGTGCCAGCAGCATACAGGGTAATGGTGCTGAAGCTTTCTTT
few	TRBD1	TRBV19	TRBJ1-5	CASSPRGLGQPQHF	TGTGCCAGTAGTCCCAGGGGGCTGGGTCAGCCCCAGCATTTT
-	-	TRBV29-1	TRBJ1-1	CSVEDPTSEAFF	TGCAGCGTTGAAGATCCGACCTCTGAAGCTTTCTTT
few	-	TRBV5-4	TRBJ1-2	CASRIGTGAVNYGYTF	TGTGCCAGCAGGATTGGGACGGGAGCTGTTAACTATGGCTACACCTTC
-	-	TRBV28	TRBJ1-1	CASKPLSTEAFF	TGTGCCAGCAAACCCCTGAGCACTGAAGCTTTCTTT
many	TRBD2	TRBV5-4	TRBJ2-2	CASSLTSGGAVTGELFF	TGTGCCAGCAGCTTGACTAGCGGGGGGGCTGTCACCGGGGAGCTGTTTTTT
many	-	TRBV12-3/TRBV12-4	TRBJ2-5	CASSFGGADGETQYF	TGTGCCAGCAGTTTTGGCGGGGCCGATGGGGAGACCCAGTACTTC
-	-	TRBV3-1	TRBJ2-3	CASRQTLSADTQYF	TGTGCCAGCAGGCAGACGTTGTCGGCCGATACGCAGTATTTT
-	-	TRBV4-1	TRBJ1-1	CASSQDPVNTEAFF	TGCGCCAGCAGCCAAGATCCAGTGAACACTGAAGCTTTCTTT
-	-	TRBV18	TRBJ1-2	CASSRQVGYTF	TGTGCCAGCTCGCGACAGGTTGGCTACACCTTC
many	-	TRBV7-2	TRBJ1-2	CASSFNDQGGYTF	TGTGCCAGCAGCTTCAACGATCAGGGCGGCTACACCTTC
few	TRBD2	TRBV20-1	TRBJ2-1	CSASERTSGGDEQFF	TGCAGTGCGTCCGAGCGGACTAGCGGGGGGGATGAGCAGTTCTTC
-	-	TRBV20-1	TRBJ1-3	CSAPYRDSGNTIYF	TGCAGTGCTCCGTACAGGGATAGTGGAAACACCATATATTTT
-	-	TRBV4-2	TRBJ2-3	CASSQVQGPDTQYF	TGTGCCAGCAGCCAAGTGCAGGGCCCAGATACGCAGTATTTT
few	TRBD2	TRBV20-1	TRBJ2-3	CRGTSGDTDTQYF	TGCAGGGGGACTAGCGGGGATACAGATACGCAGTATTTT
few	TRBD1	TRBV9	TRBJ1-6	CASSGQGGSPLHF	TGTGCCAGCAGTGGACAGGGGGGTTCACCCCTCCACTTT
few	-	TRBV18	TRBJ2-7	CASSPSSAGNYEQYF	TGTGCCAGCTCACCGTCATCTGCAGGGAATTACGAGCAGTACTTC
-	TRBD2	TRBV4-2	TRBJ2-4	CASSQVPASGGTAKNIQYF	TGTGCCAGCAGCCAAGTCCCGGCTAGCGGGGGGACGGCCAAAAACATTCAGTACTTC
few	TRBD2	TRBV20-1	TRBJ2-5	CSALAGAPETQYF	TGCAGTGCCCTAGCGGGGGCGCCGGAGACCCAGTACTTC
many	TRBD1	TRBV12-3/TRBV12-4	TRBJ2-3	CASTRDRVDTQYF	TGTGCCAGCACCCGGGACAGGGTAGATACGCAGTATTTT
-	TRBD2	TRBV5-1	TRBJ2-1	CASSPGGTAGVEGEQFF	TGCGCCAGCAGCCCCGGGGGGACGGCGGGAGTTGAGGGTGAGCAGTTCTTC
many	-	TRBV5-1	TRBJ2-5	CASSFWGGETQYF	TGCGCCAGCAGCTTCTGGGGCGGGGAGACCCAGTACTTC
-	-	TRBV7-9	TRBJ2-5	CASSLLSGEETQYF	TGTGCCAGCAGCTTATTGTCGGGGGAAGAGACCCAGTACTTC
-	TRBD2	TRBV12-5	TRBJ2-2	CASGLVRGGESTGELFF	TGTGCTAGTGGTTTGGTACGGGGAGGGGAATCGACCGGGGAGCTGTTTTTT